This T cell receptor beta chain was captured by sequencing in a study of blood T cell repertoires in COVID-19. The overall study: The origin of the acute and convalescent COVID-19 samples was the United States, Italy and Spain.

Losses at the gene ends were 3 bases for V and 5 bases for J; bases not matched to a gene: 13. The germline gives CDR1 SGDLS, CDR2 YYNGEE. This CDR3 spans 18 amino acids. TCRdb's copy holds only in-frame clones and misses some; the assay was immunoSEQ multiplex PCR. The sample has some 290,000 clones; over 80% are singletons. This receptor was taken from a man aged 60-69 years who had recovered from COVID-19. V and J are TRBV9 and TRBJ2-4; TRBD1 agrees at 11 bases. The sequencing input was peripheral blood. This CDR3 is CASSARDRGLISENIQYF. The CDR3 DNA reads TGTGCCAGCAGCGCCCGGGACAGGGGGTTGATTTCGGAAAACATTCAGTACTTC. The entire variable domain, with the rest obtained from reference TRBV9 and TRBJ2-4, is as follows: DSGVTQTPKHLITATGQRVTLRCSPRSGDLSVYWYQQSLDQGLQFLIQYYNGEERAKGNILERFSAQQFPDLHSELNLSSLELGDSALYFCASSARDRGLISENIQYFGAGTRLSVL.